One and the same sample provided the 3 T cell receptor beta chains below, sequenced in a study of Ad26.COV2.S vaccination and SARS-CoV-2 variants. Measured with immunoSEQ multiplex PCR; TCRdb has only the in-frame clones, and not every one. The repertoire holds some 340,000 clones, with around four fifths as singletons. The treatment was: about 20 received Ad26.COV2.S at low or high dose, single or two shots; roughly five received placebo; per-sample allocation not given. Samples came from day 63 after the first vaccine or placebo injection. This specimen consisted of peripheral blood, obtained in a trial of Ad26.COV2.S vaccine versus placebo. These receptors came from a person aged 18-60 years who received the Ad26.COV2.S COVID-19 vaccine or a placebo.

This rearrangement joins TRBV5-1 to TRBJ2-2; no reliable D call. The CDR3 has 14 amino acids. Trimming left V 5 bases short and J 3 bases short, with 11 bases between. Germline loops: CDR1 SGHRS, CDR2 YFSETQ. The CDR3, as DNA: TGCGCCAGCAGGCGGTTACTTGACACCGGGGAGCTGTTTTTT. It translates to CASRRLLDTGELFF.

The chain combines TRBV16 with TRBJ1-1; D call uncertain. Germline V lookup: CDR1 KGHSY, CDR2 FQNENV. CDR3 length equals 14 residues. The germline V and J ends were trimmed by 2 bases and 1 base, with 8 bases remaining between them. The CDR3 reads CASSQGHANTEAFF. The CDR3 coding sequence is TGTGCCAGCAGCCAAGGTCACGCGAACACTGAAGCTTTCTTT. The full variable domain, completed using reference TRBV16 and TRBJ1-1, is GEEVAQTPKHLVRGEGQKAKLYCAPIKGHSYVFWYQQVLKNEFKFLISFQNENVFDETGMPKERFSAKCLPNSPCSLEIQATKLEDSAVYFCASSQGHANTEAFFGQGTRLTVV.

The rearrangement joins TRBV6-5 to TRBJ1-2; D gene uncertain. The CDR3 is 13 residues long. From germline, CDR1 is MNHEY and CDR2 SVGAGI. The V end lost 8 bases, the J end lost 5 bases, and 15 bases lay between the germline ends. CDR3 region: CASGNRNEYGYTF. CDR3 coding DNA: TGTGCCAGCGGTAACCGAAATGAGTATGGCTACACCTTC.